This TCR beta chain was found in a study of OX40 agonist ivuxolimab in advanced cancers. Study-wide points: The study did not work out the antigen specificity of the expanded peripheral T cells.

As for this clone: Its antigen is as yet unknown.

Germline V CDR1 and CDR2: SGHRS, YFSETQ. The CDR3 length is 15 residues. Trimming pared 0 bases from V and 1 base from J, leaving 8 bases between. The method was immunoSEQ multiplex PCR; TCRdb's version includes in-frame clones alone and lacks a portion of them. The top ten hold 1.4% to 1.5% of the sample, which has 90,000 to 100,000 clones, approximately 83% seen once. The V call is TRBV5-1, the J call TRBJ2-1; D call uncertain. The sequence was obtained from an adult with an advanced solid tumor such as melanoma, head and neck, liver or kidney cancer. Sample: CD4+ or CD8+ T cells sorted from blood, taken in a trial of the OX40 agonist ivuxolimab. The CDR3 nucleotides are TGCGCCAGCAGCTTGGGATCGGGTTCCTACAATGAGCAGTTCTTC. Its protein is CASSLGSGSYNEQFF.